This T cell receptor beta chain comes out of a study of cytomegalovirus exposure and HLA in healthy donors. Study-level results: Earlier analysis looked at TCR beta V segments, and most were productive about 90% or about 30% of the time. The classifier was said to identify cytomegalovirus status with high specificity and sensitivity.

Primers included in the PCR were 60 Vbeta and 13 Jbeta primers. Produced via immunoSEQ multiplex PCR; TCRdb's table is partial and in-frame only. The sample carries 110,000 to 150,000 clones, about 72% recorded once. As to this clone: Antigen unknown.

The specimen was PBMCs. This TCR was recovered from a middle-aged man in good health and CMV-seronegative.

CDR3 nucleotides: TGCGCCAGCAGCGCGGGACTAGCGGATTACAATGAGCAGTTCTTC. It yields the protein CASSAGLADYNEQFF. This chain connects TRBV5-1 to TRBJ2-1; 11 bases map to TRBD2. The CDR3 is made up of 15 amino acids. Trimming removed 4 bases from V and 4 bases from J; junction bases left unmatched: 4. Germline values: CDR1 SGHRS, CDR2 YFSETQ. Full variable domain (missing parts from reference TRBV5-1 and TRBJ2-1): KAGVTQTPRYLIKTRGQQVTLSCSPISGHRSVSWYQQTPGQGLQFLFEYFSETQRNKGNFPGRFSGRQFSNSRSEMNVSTLELGDSALYLCASSAGLADYNEQFFGPGTRLTVL.